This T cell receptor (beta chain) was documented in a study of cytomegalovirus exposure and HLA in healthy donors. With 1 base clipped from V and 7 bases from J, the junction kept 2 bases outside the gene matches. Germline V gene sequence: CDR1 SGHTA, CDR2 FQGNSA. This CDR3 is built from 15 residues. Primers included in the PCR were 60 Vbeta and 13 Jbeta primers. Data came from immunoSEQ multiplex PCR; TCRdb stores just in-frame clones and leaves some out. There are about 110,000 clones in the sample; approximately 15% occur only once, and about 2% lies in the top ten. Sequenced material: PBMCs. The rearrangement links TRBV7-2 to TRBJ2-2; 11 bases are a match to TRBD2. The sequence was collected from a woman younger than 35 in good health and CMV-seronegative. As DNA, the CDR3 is TGTGCCAGCAGCTTAGACCTAGCGGGGGGCGGGGAGCTGTTTTTT. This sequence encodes CASSLDLAGGGELFF.